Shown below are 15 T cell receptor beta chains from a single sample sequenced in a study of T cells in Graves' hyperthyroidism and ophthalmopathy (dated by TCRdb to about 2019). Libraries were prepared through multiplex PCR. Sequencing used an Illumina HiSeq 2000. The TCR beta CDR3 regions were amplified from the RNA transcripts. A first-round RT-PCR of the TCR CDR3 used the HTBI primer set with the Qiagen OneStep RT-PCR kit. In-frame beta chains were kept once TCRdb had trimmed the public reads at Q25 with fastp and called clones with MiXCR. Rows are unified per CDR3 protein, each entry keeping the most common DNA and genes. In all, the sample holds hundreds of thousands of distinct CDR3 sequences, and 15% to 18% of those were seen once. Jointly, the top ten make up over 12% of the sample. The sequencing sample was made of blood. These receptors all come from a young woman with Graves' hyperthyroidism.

CDR3 residues: CASKLGAGANVLTF. For the CDR3, the DNA is TGTGCCAGCAAACTCGGGGCTGGGGCCAACGTCCTGACTTTC. The chain couples TRBV6-1 to TRBJ2-6; D is perhaps TRBD2 (5 bases). V lost 7 bases and J 2 bases, leaving 9 bases between the germline ends. Germline V gene data show CDR1 as MNHNS and CDR2 as SASEGT. This CDR3 region has 14 residues.

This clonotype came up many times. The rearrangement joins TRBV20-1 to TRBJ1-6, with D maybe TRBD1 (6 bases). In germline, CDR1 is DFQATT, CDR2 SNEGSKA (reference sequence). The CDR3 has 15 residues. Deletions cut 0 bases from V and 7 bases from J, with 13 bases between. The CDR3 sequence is CSARDTGRENSPLHF. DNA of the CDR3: TGCAGTGCTAGAGATACAGGGAGGGAGAATTCACCCCTCCACTTT.

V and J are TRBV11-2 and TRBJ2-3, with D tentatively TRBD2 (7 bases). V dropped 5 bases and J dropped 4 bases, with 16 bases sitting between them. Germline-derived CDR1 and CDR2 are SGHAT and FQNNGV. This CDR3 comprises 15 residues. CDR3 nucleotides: TGTGCCAGCAGCATCTGGGGGGGCAGGTCAGATACGCAGTATTTT. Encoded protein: CASSIWGGRSDTQYF.

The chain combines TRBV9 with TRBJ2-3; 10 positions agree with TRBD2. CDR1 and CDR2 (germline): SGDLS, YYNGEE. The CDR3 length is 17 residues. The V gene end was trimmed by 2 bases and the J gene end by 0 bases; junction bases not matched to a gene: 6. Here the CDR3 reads CASSVDLAGGSTDTQYF. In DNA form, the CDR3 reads TGTGCCAGCAGCGTGGACTTAGCGGGGGGTAGCACAGATACGCAGTATTTT. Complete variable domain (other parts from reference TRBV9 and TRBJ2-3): DSGVTQTPKHLITATGQRVTLRCSPRSGDLSVYWYQQSLDQGLQFLIQYYNGEERAKGNILERFSAQQFPDLHSELNLSSLELGDSALYFCASSVDLAGGSTDTQYFGPGTRLTVL.

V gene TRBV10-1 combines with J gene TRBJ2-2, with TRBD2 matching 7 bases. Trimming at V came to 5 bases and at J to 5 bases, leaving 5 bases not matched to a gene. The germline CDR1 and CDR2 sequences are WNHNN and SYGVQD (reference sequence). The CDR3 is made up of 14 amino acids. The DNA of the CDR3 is TGCGCCAGCAGTCGGGGGGAGGAGACCGGGGAGCTGTTTTTT. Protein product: CASSRGEETGELFF.

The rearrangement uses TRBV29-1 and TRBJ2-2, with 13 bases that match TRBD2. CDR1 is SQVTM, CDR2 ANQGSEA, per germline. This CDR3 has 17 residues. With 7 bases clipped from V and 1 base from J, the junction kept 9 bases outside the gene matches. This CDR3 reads CSAGWTSGSLNTGELFF. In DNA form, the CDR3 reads TGCAGCGCTGGATGGACTAGCGGGAGCCTGAACACCGGGGAGCTGTTTTTT.

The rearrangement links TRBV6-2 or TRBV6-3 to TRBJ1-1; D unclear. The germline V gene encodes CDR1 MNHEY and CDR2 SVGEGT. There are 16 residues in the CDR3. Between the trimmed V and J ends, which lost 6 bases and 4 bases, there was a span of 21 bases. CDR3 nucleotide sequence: TGTGCCAGCAGGTCCGGGATGGGGATAGTGGCCACTGAAGCTTTCTTT. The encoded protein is CASRSGMGIVATEAFF.

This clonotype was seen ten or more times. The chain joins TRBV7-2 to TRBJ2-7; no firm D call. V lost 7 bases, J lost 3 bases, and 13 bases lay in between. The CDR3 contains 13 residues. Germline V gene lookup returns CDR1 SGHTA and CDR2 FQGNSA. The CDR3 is CASNVGRYYEQYF. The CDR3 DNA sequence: TGTGCCAGCAACGTTGGGCGGTACTACGAGCAGTACTTC.

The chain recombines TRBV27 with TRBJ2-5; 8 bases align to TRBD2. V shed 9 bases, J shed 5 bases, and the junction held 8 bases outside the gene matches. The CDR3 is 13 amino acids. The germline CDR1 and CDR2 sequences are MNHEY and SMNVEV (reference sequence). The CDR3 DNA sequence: TGTGCCAGTCTCGGACTAGCCAGGGAGACCCAGTACTTC. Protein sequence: CASLGLARETQYF.

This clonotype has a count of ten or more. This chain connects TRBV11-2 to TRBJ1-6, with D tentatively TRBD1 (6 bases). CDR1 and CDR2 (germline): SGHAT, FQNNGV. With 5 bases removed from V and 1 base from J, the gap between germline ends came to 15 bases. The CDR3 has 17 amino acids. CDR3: CASSPVRGPSYNSPLHF. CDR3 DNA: TGTGCCAGCAGCCCCGTCCGGGGGCCGTCCTATAATTCACCCCTCCACTTT.

For the CDR3, the DNA is TGCAGTGCTAGAGTCGGGGTTTTGGACGGCTACACCTTC. Its translation is CSARVGVLDGYTF. The chain combines TRBV20-1 with TRBJ1-2; D is uncertain. The CDR3 has 13 amino acids. V was cut by 1 base and J by 8 bases, with 14 bases left in between. Per germline, CDR1 DFQATT and CDR2 SNEGSKA (reference sequence).

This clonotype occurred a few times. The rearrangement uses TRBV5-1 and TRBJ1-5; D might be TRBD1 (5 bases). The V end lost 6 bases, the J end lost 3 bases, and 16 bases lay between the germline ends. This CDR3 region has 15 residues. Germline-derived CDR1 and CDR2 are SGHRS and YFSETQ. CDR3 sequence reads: CASIEGRILNQPQHF. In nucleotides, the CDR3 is TGCGCCAGCATCGAGGGACGTATTCTCAATCAGCCCCAGCATTTT.

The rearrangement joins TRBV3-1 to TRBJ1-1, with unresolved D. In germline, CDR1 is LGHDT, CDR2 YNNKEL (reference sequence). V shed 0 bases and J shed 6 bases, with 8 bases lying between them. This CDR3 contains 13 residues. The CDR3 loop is CASSQERLSEAFF. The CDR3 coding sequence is TGTGCCAGCAGCCAAGAGCGGTTGTCTGAAGCTTTCTTT.

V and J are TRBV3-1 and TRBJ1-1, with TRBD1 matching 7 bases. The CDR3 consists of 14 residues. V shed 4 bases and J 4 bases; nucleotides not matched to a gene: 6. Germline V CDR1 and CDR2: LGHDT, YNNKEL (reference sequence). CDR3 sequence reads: CASSPGTVSTEAFF. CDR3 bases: TGTGCCAGCAGCCCTGGGACAGTATCCACTGAAGCTTTCTTT.

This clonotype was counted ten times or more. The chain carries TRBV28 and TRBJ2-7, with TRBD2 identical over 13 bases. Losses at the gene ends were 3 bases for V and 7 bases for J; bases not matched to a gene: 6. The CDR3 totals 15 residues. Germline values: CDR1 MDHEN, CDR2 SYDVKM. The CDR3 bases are TGTGCCAGCAGTTTCGGGACTAGCGGGACTCGGGAGCAGTACTTC. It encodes CASSFGTSGTREQYF. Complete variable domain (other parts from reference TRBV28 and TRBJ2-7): DVKVTQSSRYLVKRTGEKVFLECVQDMDHENMFWYRQDPGLGLRLIYFSYDVKMKEKGDIPEGYSVSREKKERFSLILESASTNQTSMYLCASSFGTSGTREQYFGPGTRLTVT.